This TCR beta chain stems from a study of blood T cell repertoires in COVID-19. The V segment lost 7 bases and the J segment 5 bases; nucleotides outside the gene matches: 7. Germline loops: CDR1 SNHLY, CDR2 FYNNEI. The CDR3 has 14 amino acids. Participant reports of clinical history set cohort assignment. The table came from immunoSEQ multiplex PCR; TCRdb's copy has only in-frame clones and leaves some out. The sample holds 200,000 to 250,000 clones, 83% seen once. The receptor was isolated from a woman between 50 and 59 years old who had been exposed to COVID-19. This chain uses TRBV2 with TRBJ1-1; TRBD1 agrees at 10 bases. Input material: PBMCs or T cells enriched from blood (not recorded which). CDR3 coding DNA: TGTGCCAGCACCGAAGACAGGGGGCAGACTGAAGCTTTCTTT. Its protein is CASTEDRGQTEAFF.